The entry below gives a single T cell receptor beta chain sequence along with its context. The time point here: pre-sensitization, week 0. Described treatment: therapeutic diphenylcyclopropenone sensitization with weekly scalp DPC. This specimen belongs to a study of human T cells and chemical hapten exposure. TCRdb passed the RACE reads through MiXCR, listing each CDR3 protein once. The table records about 260,000 distinct CDR3 sequences, more than 6.5% of them present only once. Specimen: whole blood, collected in connection with sensitization to the hapten diphenylcyclopropenone (DPC). This TCR derives from a woman in her thirties or forties with alopecia areata. Some clones in this sample may be carry-over from other donors' samples.

CDR3 nucleotide sequence: TGTGCCACAACACGCCCTAGCACAGATACGCAGTATTTT. Translated: CATTRPSTDTQYF. The chain recombines TRBV19 with TRBJ2-3, with D hard to call. Germline V lookup: CDR1 LNHDA, CDR2 SQIVND (reference sequence). The CDR3 has 13 amino acids. V shed 10 bases and J shed 0 bases, with 11 bases lying between them.